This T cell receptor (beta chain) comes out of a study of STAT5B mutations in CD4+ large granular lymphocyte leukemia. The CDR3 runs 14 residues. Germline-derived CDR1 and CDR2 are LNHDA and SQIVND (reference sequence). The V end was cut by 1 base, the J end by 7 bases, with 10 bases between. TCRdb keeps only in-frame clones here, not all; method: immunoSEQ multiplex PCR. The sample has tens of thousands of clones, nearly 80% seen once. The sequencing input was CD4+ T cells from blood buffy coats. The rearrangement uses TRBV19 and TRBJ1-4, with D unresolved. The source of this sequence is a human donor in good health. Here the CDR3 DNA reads TGTGCCAGTAGTATAGTCGGCCTCGCTGAAAAACTGTTTTTT. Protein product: CASSIVGLAEKLFF.